This TCR beta chain was obtained from a study of T cell repertoires in cytomegalovirus infection. Study results and limitations: People with CMV and the relevant HLA were identified by cumulative public TCR beta family frequency. HLA-C-restricted CMV clonotypes gave the most frequent clonotype in two of eight donors.

Concerning this clonotype itself: Antigen unknown.

MiXCR, applied by TCRdb to the reads, yields one record per CDR3 protein. Counted here are a few hundred thousand distinct CDR3 sequences, roughly 29% occurring once; the ten biggest clones make up 20%. Trimming left V 3 bases short and J 0 bases short, with 6 bases between. This CDR3 comprises 14 residues. The input for sequencing was cultured PBMCs, taken from culture after CMV antigen stimulation. The rearrangement joins TRBV12-3 or TRBV12-4 to TRBJ1-5; D remains ambiguous. This receptor was identified in a human donor in good health (CMV status not recorded). Some clones in this sample may be carry-over from other donors' samples. CDR3 coding DNA: TGTGCCAGCAGTTTTTCGACTAGCAATCAGCCCCAGCATTTT. Residues: CASSFSTSNQPQHF.